These 8 T cell receptor beta chains share one sample of origin, sequenced in a study of T cells in women clearing cervical HPV infection. Repertoires were generated with immunoSEQ multiplex PCR, while TCRdb's copy carries only in-frame clones and drops some. This table lists about 21,000 clones. Sequenced material: blood buffy coat. These TCRs come from a woman between 18 and 69 years old with a cervical HPV16 infection that either progressed to CIN3+ or cleared (not recorded which).

With respect to this clone: Sequencing ends 3 residues short of the CDR3 end; the germline J gene provides the rest. V and J are TRBV5-1 and TRBJ2-3; either TRBD1 or TRBD2 may supply D (5 bases each). Per germline, CDR1 SGHRS and CDR2 YFSETQ. V gave up 6 bases and J gave up 2 bases, with 19 bases separating them. The CDR3 runs 16 residues. The sequenced part of the CDR3 DNA is TGCGCCAGCATGAGGGGTCCCTCCGCGTCCACAGATACG. It encodes CASMRGPSASTDT. The entire CDR3 protein is CASMRGPSASTDTQYF. The entire variable domain, with the rest obtained from reference TRBV5-1 and TRBJ2-3, is as follows: KAGVTQTPRYLIKTRGQQVTLSCSPISGHRSVSWYQQTPGQGLQFLFEYFSETQRNKGNFPGRFSGRQFSNSRSEMNVSTLELGDSALYLCASMRGPSASTDTQYFGPGTRLTVL.

As to this clone: The CDR3 is cut off 3 residues early in the read; its end comes from the germline J gene. The chain uses TRBV6-2 or TRBV6-3 and TRBJ1-1; D is ambiguous. With 4 bases removed from V and 7 bases from J, the gap between germline ends came to 19 bases. Germline values: CDR1 MNHEY, CDR2 SVGEGT. The CDR3 covers 15 residues. The CDR3 DNA, read in part, is TGTGCCAGCAGTTCCCTGACAAGCTTTCCTATTGAA. Encoded protein: CASSSLTSFPIE. The full CDR3 sequence reads CASSSLTSFPIEAFF.

In regard to this clone: The read ends 3 residues early relative to the CDR3; the germline J gene fills the gap. This chain links TRBV28 with TRBJ2-5, with a weak D call TRBD1 (6 bases). The CDR3 length is 15 residues. Germline CDR1 and CDR2: MDHEN and SYDVKM. V was pared by 2 bases and J by 1 base, with 11 bases between. The covered CDR3 bases are TGTGCCAGCAGTTTAATCCAAGGGGGCCAAGAGACC. Translated: CASSLIQGGQET. The complete CDR3 reads CASSLIQGGQETQYF.

About this clone: The read ends 3 residues before the CDR3 terminus; that terminus is restored from the germline J gene. The chain uses TRBV5-5 and TRBJ2-7; tentatively, D is TRBD1 (7 bases). This CDR3 has 12 amino acids. V gave up 3 bases and J gave up 6 bases, with 10 bases separating them. Germline V gene lookup returns CDR1 SGHKS and CDR2 YYEKEE (reference sequence). The CDR3 loop reads CASSSQGGEQYF. The covered CDR3 bases are TGTGCCAGCAGCTCCCAGGGGGGCGAG.

Concerning this clone itself: Other nucleotide sequences in the sample specify the same CDR3. The CDR3 spells CASSLETSSNEQFF. The DNA read from the CDR3 is TGTGCCAGCAGCCTAGAGACTAGTTCCAATGAG. The gene calls are TRBV7-9 and TRBJ2-1; maybe TRBD2 (6 bases). The DNA ends 3 residues before the CDR3 does, and the rest of the CDR3 is filled in from the germline J gene. CDR3 length: 14 residues. Germline-derived CDR1 and CDR2 are SEHNR and FQNEAQ (reference sequence). Trimming took off 5 bases at V and 6 bases at J, with 14 bases between the two ends.

Worth noting for this clone: The read gets to within 3 residues of the CDR3 end, and the germline J gene fills in the rest. V usage is TRBV7-3 and J usage is TRBJ2-2, with TRBD2 matching over 13 bases. The V segment lost 0 bases and the J segment 6 bases; nucleotides outside the gene matches: 4. Germline V lookup: CDR1 SGHTA, CDR2 FQGTGA. The CDR3 extends over 17 amino acids. The sequenced CDR3 bases are TGTGCCAGCAGCTTAACAAGGACTAGCGGGAGTGCCGGGGAG. Its translation is CASSLTRTSGSAGE. The whole CDR3 is CASSLTRTSGSAGELFF.

On this clone itself: Read coverage stops 3 residues before the CDR3 terminus; the germline J gene supplies the remainder. This rearrangement joins TRBV2 to TRBJ2-3; 8 nucleotides line up with TRBD2. The CDR3 consists of 15 residues. Looked up from germline, CDR1 is SNHLY and CDR2 is FYNNEI. V trimming: 2 bases; J trimming: 2 bases; junction bases outside the gene matches: 3. CDR3 residues: CASSERGRNTDTQYF. The DNA read from the CDR3 is TGTGCCAGCAGTGAACGCGGGAGGAACACAGATACG.

On this clone: With the read ending 3 residues before the CDR3 end, the germline J gene is used to fill in that end. The chain carries TRBV11-2 and TRBJ2-5; 7 bases fit TRBD1. The germline gives CDR1 SGHAT, CDR2 FQNNGV. This CDR3 has 14 amino acids. Trimming at V came to 6 bases and at J to 1 base, leaving 5 bases not matched to a gene. The CDR3 bases that were read are TGTGCCAGCAGTCATTCAGGGGGCCAAGAGACC. Translating it yields CASSHSGGQET. The complete CDR3 sequence is CASSHSGGQETQYF. Looking up the rest from reference TRBV11-2 and TRBJ2-5 gives the full variable domain: EAGVAQSPRYKIIEKRQSVAFWCNPISGHATLYWYQQILGQGPKLLIQFQNNGVVDDSQLPKDRFSAERLKGVDSTLKIQPAKLEDSAVYLCASSHSGGQETQYFGPGTRLLVL.